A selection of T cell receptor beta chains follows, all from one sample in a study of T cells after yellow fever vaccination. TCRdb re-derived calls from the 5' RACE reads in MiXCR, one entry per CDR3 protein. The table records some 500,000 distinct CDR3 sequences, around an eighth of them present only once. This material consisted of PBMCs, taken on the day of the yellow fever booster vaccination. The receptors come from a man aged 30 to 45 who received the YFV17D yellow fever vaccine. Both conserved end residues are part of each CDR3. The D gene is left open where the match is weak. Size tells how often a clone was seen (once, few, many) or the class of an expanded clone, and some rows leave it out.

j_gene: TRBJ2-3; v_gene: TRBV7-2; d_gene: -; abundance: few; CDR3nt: TGTGCCAGCAGCTTAGATCTAGGTAGCACAGATACGCAGTATTTT; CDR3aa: CASSLDLGSTDTQYF
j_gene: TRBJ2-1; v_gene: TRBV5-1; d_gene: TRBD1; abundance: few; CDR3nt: TGCGCCAGCAGCTTGTCTCGGACAGGGGTTAATGAGCAGTTCTTC; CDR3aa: CASSLSRTGVNEQFF
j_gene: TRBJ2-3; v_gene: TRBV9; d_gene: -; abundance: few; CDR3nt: TGTGCCAGCAGCCCTAGAATCGGGGCAGATACGCAGTATTTT; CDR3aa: CASSPRIGADTQYF
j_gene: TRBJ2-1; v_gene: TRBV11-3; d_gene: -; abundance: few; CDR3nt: TGTGCCAGCAGCTTAGGTGGCGGGTGGGGCAATGAGCAGTTCTTC; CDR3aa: CASSLGGGWGNEQFF
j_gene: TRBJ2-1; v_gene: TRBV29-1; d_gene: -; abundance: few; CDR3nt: TGCAGCGGTCGACCGGGCCCCCGGAGGGATGAGCAGTTCTTC; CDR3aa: CSGRPGPRRDEQFF
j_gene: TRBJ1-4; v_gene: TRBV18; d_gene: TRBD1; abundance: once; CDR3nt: TGTGCCAGCTCCCCCCGACAGGGGGCGCATGAAAAACTGTTTTTT; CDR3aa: CASSPRQGAHEKLFF
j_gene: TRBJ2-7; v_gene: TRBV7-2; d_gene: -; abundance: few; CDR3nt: TGTGCCAGCAGCTTGCAGGATGGCTACGAGCAGTACTTC; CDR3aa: CASSLQDGYEQYF
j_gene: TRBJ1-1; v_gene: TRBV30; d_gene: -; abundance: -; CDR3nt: TGTGCCTGGAGGATCCTGGGACCACTCATGAACACTGAAGCTTTCTTT; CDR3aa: CAWRILGPLMNTEAFF
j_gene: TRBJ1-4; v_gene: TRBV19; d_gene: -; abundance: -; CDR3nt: TGTGCCAGTAGTTGGAGGGGGAATGAAAGACTGTTTTTT; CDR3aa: CASSWRGNERLFF
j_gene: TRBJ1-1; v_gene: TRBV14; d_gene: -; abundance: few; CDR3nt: TGTGCCAGCAGCCAAGGGCTATTGGCTACTGAAGCTTTCTTT; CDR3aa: CASSQGLLATEAFF
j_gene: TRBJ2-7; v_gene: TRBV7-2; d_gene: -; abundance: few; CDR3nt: TGTGCCAGCAGCTTAGCTTCAGGAAAACACTACGAGCAGTACTTC; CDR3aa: CASSLASGKHYEQYF
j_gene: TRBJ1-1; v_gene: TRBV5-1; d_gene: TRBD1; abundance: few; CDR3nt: TGCGCCAGCCTACGGGGACAGGGGGATTTGAACACTGAAGCTTTCTTT; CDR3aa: CASLRGQGDLNTEAFF
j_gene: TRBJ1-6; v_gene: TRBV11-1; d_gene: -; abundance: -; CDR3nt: TGTGCCAGCAGCTTAACTTCTATCCGGGGGCCAAGAACGTCACCCCTCCACTTT; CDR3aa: CASSLTSIRGPRTSPLHF
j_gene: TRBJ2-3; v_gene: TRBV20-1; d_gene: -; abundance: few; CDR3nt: TGCAGTGCTAGAGACCCAGGGCGAAGCACAGATACGCAGTATTTT; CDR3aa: CSARDPGRSTDTQYF
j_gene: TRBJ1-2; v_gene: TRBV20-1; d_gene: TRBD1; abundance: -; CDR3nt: TGCAGTGCTAGGGCCGGACAGGGGGCAGGAGGCTACACCTTC; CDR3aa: CSARAGQGAGGYTF
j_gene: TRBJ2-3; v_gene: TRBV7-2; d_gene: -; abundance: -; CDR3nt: TGTGCCAGCAACTCCGGACAAAACACAGATACGCAGTATTTT; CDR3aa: CASNSGQNTDTQYF
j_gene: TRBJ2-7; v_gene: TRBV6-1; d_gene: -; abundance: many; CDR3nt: TGTGCCAGCGCGGGTTCAGCGGGCCCCTACGAGCAGTACTTC; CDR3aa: CASAGSAGPYEQYF
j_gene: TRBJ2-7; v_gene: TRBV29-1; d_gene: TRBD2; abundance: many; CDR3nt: TGCAGCGTTGGACTAGCGGGAATGGGCTACGAGCAGTACTTC; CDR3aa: CSVGLAGMGYEQYF
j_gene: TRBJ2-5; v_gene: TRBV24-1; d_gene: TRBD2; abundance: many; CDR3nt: TGTGCCACCAGTGACGCGACTAGCGGGAGCGAGACCCAGTACTTC; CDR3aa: CATSDATSGSETQYF
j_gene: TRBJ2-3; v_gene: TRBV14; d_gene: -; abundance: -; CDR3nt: TGTGCCAGCAGCACCCGGCAGGGCTTAGATACGCAGTATTTT; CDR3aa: CASSTRQGLDTQYF
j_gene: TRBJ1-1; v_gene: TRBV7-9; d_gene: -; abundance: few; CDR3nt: TGTGCCAGCAGCCCTAAGGGGTACATCATGAACACTGAAGCTTTCTTT; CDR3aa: CASSPKGYIMNTEAFF
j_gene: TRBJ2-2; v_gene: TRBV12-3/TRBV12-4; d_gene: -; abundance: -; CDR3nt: TGTGCCAGCAGTTTGGAGAGGCCCGGGGAGCTGTTTTTT; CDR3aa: CASSLERPGELFF
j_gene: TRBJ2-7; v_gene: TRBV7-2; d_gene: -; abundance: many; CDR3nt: TGTGCCAGCAGTTTATCGGTCTACGAGCAGTACTTC; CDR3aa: CASSLSVYEQYF
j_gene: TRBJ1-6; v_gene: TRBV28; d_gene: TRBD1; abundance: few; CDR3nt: TGTGCCAGCAGTGCAGGGGGCGTTTCACCCCTCCACTTT; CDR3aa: CASSAGGVSPLHF
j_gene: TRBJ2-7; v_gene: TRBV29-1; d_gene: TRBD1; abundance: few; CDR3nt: TGCAGCGCGGGGACAGGGTGGGGTTACGAGCAGTACTTC; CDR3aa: CSAGTGWGYEQYF
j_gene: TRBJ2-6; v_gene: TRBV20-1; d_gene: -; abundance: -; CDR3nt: TGCGGGGGGTTCCGATCTGGGGCCAACGTCCTGACTTTC; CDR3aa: CGGFRSGANVLTF
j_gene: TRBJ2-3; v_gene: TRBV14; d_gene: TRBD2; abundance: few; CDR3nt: TGTGCCAGCAGCCAGGATCCAGGGAGGGCAGATACGCAGTATTTT; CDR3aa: CASSQDPGRADTQYF
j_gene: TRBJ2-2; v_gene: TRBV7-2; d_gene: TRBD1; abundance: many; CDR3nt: TGTGCCAGCAGTTTCGACGCGGGACAGGGGAACACCGGGGAGCTGTTTTTT; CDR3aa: CASSFDAGQGNTGELFF
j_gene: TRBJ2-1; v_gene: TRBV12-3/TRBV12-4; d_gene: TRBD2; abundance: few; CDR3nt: TGTGCCAGCAGCTTAAGTGGGGGGGAGGGTGAGCAGTTCTTC; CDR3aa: CASSLSGGEGEQFF
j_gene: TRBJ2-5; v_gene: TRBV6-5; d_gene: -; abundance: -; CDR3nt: TGTGCCAGCAGTTACTCGAGGGTCGGGAGAGGGGAGACCCAGTACTTC; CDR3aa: CASSYSRVGRGETQYF